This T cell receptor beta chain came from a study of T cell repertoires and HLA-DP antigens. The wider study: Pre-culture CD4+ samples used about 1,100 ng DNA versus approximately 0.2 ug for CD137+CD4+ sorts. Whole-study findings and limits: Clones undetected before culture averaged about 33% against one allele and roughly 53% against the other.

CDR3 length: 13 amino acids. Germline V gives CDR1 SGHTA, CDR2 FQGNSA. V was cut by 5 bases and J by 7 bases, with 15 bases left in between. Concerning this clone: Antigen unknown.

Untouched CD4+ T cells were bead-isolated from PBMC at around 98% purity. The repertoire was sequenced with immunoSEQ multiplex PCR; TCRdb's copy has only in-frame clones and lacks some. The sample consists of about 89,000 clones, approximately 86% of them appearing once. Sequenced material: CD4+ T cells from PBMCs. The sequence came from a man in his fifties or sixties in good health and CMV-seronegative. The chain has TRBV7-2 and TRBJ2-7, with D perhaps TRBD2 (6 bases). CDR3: CASSPREVGEQYF. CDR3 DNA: TGTGCCAGCAGCCCTAGGGAGGTCGGGGAGCAGTACTTC.